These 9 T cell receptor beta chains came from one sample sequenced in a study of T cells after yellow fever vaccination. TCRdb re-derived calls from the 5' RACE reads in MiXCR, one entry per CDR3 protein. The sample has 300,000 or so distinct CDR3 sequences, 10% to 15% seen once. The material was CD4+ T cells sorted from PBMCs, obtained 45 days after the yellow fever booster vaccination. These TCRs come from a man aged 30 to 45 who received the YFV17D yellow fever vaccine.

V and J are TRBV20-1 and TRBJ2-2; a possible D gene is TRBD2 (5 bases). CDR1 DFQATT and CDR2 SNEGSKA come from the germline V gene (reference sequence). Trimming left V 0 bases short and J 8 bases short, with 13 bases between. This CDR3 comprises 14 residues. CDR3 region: CSARDRTARGELFF. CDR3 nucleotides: TGCAGTGCTAGAGACCGGACTGCTAGAGGGGAGCTGTTTTTT.

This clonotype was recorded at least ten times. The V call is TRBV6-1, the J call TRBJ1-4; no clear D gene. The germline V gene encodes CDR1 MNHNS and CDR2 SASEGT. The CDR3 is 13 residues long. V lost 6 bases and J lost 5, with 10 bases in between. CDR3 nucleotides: TGTGCCAGCAGCCTCCGAGGGAATGAAAAACTGTTTTTT. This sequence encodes CASSLRGNEKLFF.

CDR3 in amino acids: CASNRRGVNTEAFF. Here the CDR3 DNA reads TGTGCCAGCAACAGGAGGGGAGTGAACACTGAAGCTTTCTTT. The gene calls are TRBV12-3 or TRBV12-4 and TRBJ1-1; possibly TRBD1 for D (5 bases). Trimming took 7 bases from V and 0 from J, leaving 12 bases between them. The CDR3 totals 14 residues.

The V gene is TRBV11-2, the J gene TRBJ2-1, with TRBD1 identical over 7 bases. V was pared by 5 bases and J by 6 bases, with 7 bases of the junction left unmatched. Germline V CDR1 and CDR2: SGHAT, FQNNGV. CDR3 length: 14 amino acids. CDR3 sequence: CASSTAPGGNEQFF. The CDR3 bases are TGTGCCAGCAGCACCGCACCAGGGGGCAATGAGCAGTTCTTC. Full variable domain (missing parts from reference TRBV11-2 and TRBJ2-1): EAGVAQSPRYKIIEKRQSVAFWCNPISGHATLYWYQQILGQGPKLLIQFQNNGVVDDSQLPKDRFSAERLKGVDSTLKIQPAKLEDSAVYLCASSTAPGGNEQFFGPGTRLTVL.

The CDR3 DNA follows: TGTGCCAGCTCACCAACAGCGGGAGGGATGAGTGATACGCAGTATTTT. Its protein product is CASSPTAGGMSDTQYF. The rearrangement links TRBV18 to TRBJ2-3, with TRBD2 identical over 10 bases. The CDR3 has 16 residues. Trimming took 2 bases from V and 6 from J; bases not matched to a gene: 8. The germline gives CDR1 KGHSH, CDR2 LQKENI.

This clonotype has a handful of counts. DNA for the CDR3: TGTGCCAGCAGCTCCCTAGCGGGGGAACCGAACACCGGGGAGCTGTTTTTT. Encoded protein: CASSSLAGEPNTGELFF. The V and J genes are TRBV7-6 and TRBJ2-2; 10 nucleotides match TRBD2. The CDR3 has 17 amino acids. With 4 bases clipped from V and 0 bases from J, the junction kept 5 bases outside the gene matches. Germline values: CDR1 SGHVS, CDR2 FNYEAQ.

The CDR3 region has the DNA TGCGCCAGCAGTGCAATAGCGGCCTCCTACGAGCAGTACTTC. Protein: CASSAIAASYEQYF. The chain combines TRBV10-2 with TRBJ2-7, with D tentatively TRBD2 (6 bases). The V gene's germline CDR1 is WSHSY and CDR2 SAAADI. This CDR3 is 14 amino acids long. Trimming took 4 bases from V and 0 from J, leaving 10 bases between them.

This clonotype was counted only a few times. The CDR3 DNA sequence: TGTGCCAGCAGCTTGGGAACCGGGACCCCTTCACCCCTCCACTTT. This gives the protein CASSLGTGTPSPLHF. This chain uses TRBV7-9 with TRBJ1-6, with D perhaps TRBD1 (5 bases). The CDR3 loop spans 15 amino acids. With 3 bases removed from V and 9 bases from J, the gap between germline ends came to 15 bases. Germline V gene sequence: CDR1 SEHNR, CDR2 FQNEAQ (reference sequence).

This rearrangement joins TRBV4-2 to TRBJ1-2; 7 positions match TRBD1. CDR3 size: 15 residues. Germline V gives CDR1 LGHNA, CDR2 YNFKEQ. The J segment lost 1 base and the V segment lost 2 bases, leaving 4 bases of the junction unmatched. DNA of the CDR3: TGTGCCAGCAGCCAAAGGGGACAGAGTAACTATGGCTACACCTTC. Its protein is CASSQRGQSNYGYTF.